The rows below give T cell receptor beta chains drawn from one sample of a study of siplizumab effects on memory and regulatory T cells. This table comes from immunoSEQ multiplex PCR, and its TCRdb copy is limited to in-frame clones, with some not included. This repertoire shows more than 95,000 clones, about 94% found once; its top ten account for about 0.62%. Input material: Tregs sorted from blood. These receptors were taken from a human donor in good health. The CDR3 runs from the conserved cysteine through the conserved F or W. D genes are given only for firm matches.

J: TRBJ2-6; D: TRBD1; length: 16; V: TRBV5-1; CDR3: CASSLGQGAGANVLTF
J: TRBJ2-6; D: NA; length: 18; V: TRBV18; CDR3: CASSPSQGLGAGANVLTF
J: TRBJ1-3; D: NA; length: 16; V: TRBV5-1; CDR3: CASSFGSQTSGNTIYF
J: TRBJ1-4; D: TRBD1; length: 14; V: TRBV30; CDR3: CAWRQGQGSEKLFF
J: TRBJ1-2; D: NA; length: 13; V: TRBV28; CDR3: CASSLWQTYGYTF
J: TRBJ1-4; D: TRBD1; length: 13; V: TRBV19; CDR3: CASKAGGGEKLFF
J: TRBJ2-2; D: NA; length: 15; V: TRBV6-6; CDR3: CASSFTGMDTGELFF
J: TRBJ2-3; D: NA; length: 14; V: TRBV5-1; CDR3: CASSLGRSTDTQYF
J: TRBJ1-2; D: NA; length: 14; V: TRBV5-1; CDR3: CASSLGRTNYGYTF
J: TRBJ1-6; D: NA; length: 15; V: TRBV6-5; CDR3: CASSYVVGLGSPLHF
J: TRBJ1-3; D: TRBD1; length: 16; V: TRBV4-1; CDR3: CASSQAGQGTRNTIYF
J: TRBJ2-1; D: TRBD1; length: 15; V: TRBV6-5; CDR3: CASSYLGRGLNEQFF
J: TRBJ1-2; D: TRBD1; length: 12; V: TRBV6-6; CDR3: CASGTASRGYTF
J: TRBJ1-6; D: TRBD1; length: 15; V: TRBV6-6; CDR3: CASSRTWTGVSPLHF
J: TRBJ1-3; D: TRBD1; length: 15; V: TRBV9; CDR3: CASSSRQGEGNTIYF
J: TRBJ1-3; D: NA; length: 15; V: TRBV6-1; CDR3: CASSEEGQGGNTIYF
J: TRBJ2-1; D: NA; length: 14; V: TRBV7-9; CDR3: CASSLVGGLNEQFF
J: TRBJ2-6; D: NA; length: 14; V: TRBV19; CDR3: CASSRRSGANVLTF
J: TRBJ1-1; D: TRBD1; length: 15; V: TRBV7-9; CDR3: CASSLVATGASEAFF
J: TRBJ1-5; D: NA; length: 15; V: TRBV10-3; CDR3: CATLGGPRGNQPQHF
J: TRBJ1-6; D: NA; length: 16; V: TRBV16; CDR3: CASSRLSVGDNSPLHF
J: TRBJ1-5; D: NA; length: 15; V: TRBV9; CDR3: CASSASEGRNQPQHF
J: TRBJ1-6; D: NA; length: 13; V: TRBV15; CDR3: CATSIHTNSPLHF
J: TRBJ2-3; D: NA; length: 15; V: TRBV19; CDR3: CASSGLGLGTDTQYF
J: TRBJ1-2; D: NA; length: 14; V: TRBV29-1; CDR3: CSVGKGTALYGYTF
J: TRBJ1-1; D: NA; length: 16; V: TRBV30; CDR3: CAWSPPGPYMNTEAFF
J: TRBJ1-5; D: NA; length: 11; V: TRBV20-1; CDR3: CSATLEGAQHF
J: TRBJ2-2; D: NA; length: 14; V: TRBV4-1; CDR3: CASSQEGATGELFF
J: TRBJ2-4; D: TRBD1; length: 14; V: TRBV6-1; CDR3: CASRRQGAGNIQYF
J: TRBJ2-7; D: NA; length: 14; V: TRBV9; CDR3: CASSVGAEVGEQYF
J: TRBJ2-1; D: NA; length: 14; V: TRBV5-5; CDR3: CASSLERIYNEQFF
J: TRBJ2-2; D: NA; length: 11; V: TRBV30; CDR3: CAWNVAGELFF
J: TRBJ1-2; D: NA; length: 11; V: TRBV6-1; CDR3: CASSDWERYTF
J: TRBJ1-2; D: NA; length: 13; V: TRBV30; CDR3: CAWRWGQADGYTF
J: TRBJ1-4; D: NA; length: 15; V: TRBV2; CDR3: CASSGQGLTNEKLFF
J: TRBJ1-2; D: NA; length: 12; V: TRBV25-1; CDR3: CASSEGAGGYTF
J: TRBJ2-6; D: TRBD1; length: 19; V: TRBV5-1; CDR3: CASSFGTGGTGTGANVLTF
J: TRBJ1-2; D: NA; length: 14; V: TRBV2; CDR3: CASSERRIGDGYTF
J: TRBJ2-1; D: TRBD1; length: 16; V: TRBV25-1; CDR3: CASSSGLLTGGNEQFF
J: TRBJ2-2; D: TRBD1; length: 14; V: TRBV19; CDR3: CATPTGSPGGELFF
J: TRBJ1-3; D: NA; length: 12; V: TRBV19; CDR3: CASSISGNTIYF
J: TRBJ1-1; D: NA; length: 15; V: TRBV6-5; CDR3: CASSYLGAAATEAFF
J: TRBJ1-1; D: NA; length: 12; V: TRBV6-5; CDR3: CASSSGRAEAFF
J: TRBJ2-3; D: NA; length: 14; V: TRBV5-1; CDR3: CASSLSRAADTQYF
J: TRBJ1-1; D: NA; length: 11; V: TRBV19; CDR3: CAGYLNTEAFF
J: TRBJ1-3; D: NA; length: 14; V: TRBV2; CDR3: CASSLTGTGNTIYF
J: TRBJ2-7; D: TRBD1; length: 14; V: TRBV7-2; CDR3: CASSLDRDSYEQYF
J: TRBJ1-2; D: NA; length: 15; V: TRBV5-1; CDR3: CASSLVGIPNYGYTF
J: TRBJ1-5; D: NA; length: 11; V: TRBV10-1; CDR3: CAADGGWPQHF
J: TRBJ2-6; D: NA; length: 15; V: TRBV30; CDR3: CAWSDPSSGANVLTF
J: TRBJ1-2; D: TRBD1; length: 15; V: TRBV27; CDR3: CASSSRTGALGRYTF